The following is a T cell receptor beta chain sequence with its context. This entry comes from a study of blood T cell repertoires in COVID-19. This CDR3 contains 15 residues. The V gene end was trimmed by 0 bases and the J gene end by 9 bases; junction bases not matched to a gene: 5. Germline V gene data show CDR1 as SGHRS and CDR2 as YFSETQ. Generated by immunoSEQ multiplex PCR, the TCRdb table keeps only in-frame clones and is missing some. The sample carries 130,000 to 150,000 clones, about 90% recorded once. The specimen sequenced was peripheral blood. The clonotype originates from a woman aged 45-60 years with acute or convalescent COVID-19. The V call is TRBV5-1, the J call TRBJ1-6; TRBD1 matches 8 bases. The CDR3 region is CASSLGQGAASPLHF. CDR3 nucleotide sequence: TGCGCCAGCAGCTTGGGTCAGGGGGCGGCTTCACCCCTCCACTTT.